This T cell receptor beta chain was sequenced for a study of tumor-infiltrating lymphocytes in primary liver carcinoma (dated by TCRdb to about 2017). Concerning the study at large: Of the five patients, three men and two women aged 30 to 69 years, four had hepatocellular carcinoma and one had combined HCC and intrahepatic cholangiocarcinoma. The 25 or so tumor region samples were profiled with Agilent mRNA microarrays so that TCRbeta repertoire diversity could be related to the local molecular phenotype. The five patients had tumors of stage T1-T3 N0M0, with maximum diameters ranging from 4.2 to 10 cm. Each sample produced about 3.5 to 8 million productive TCRbeta reads, and read depth showed no significant difference between tissue types. High reproducibility was observed for the technical replicate repertoires, with mean shared-clone rates approximately 0.9 and correlation coefficients above 0.95. A total of 35 specimens from 5 patients, comprising roughly 25 tumor regions, 5 adjacent noncancerous liver tissues and 5 peripheral blood samples, were covered by TCRbeta repertoire sequencing. The study combined TCRbeta repertoire sequencing, expression microarrays and whole-exome sequencing across five regions of each liver tumor, with adjacent normal tissue and blood.

Broad study findings and their caveats: Only a few patients were included in the study, and the authors note that the findings should be validated in a larger study. Only the TCR beta chain was sequenced, which likely underestimates true repertoire diversity because unpaired alpha chains were not captured. Comparison of CD4+ and CD8+ T cell repertoires was precluded by the use of bulk unsorted samples. Consistent with antigen-driven expansion, pairs of tumor regions showed higher repertoire overlap (mean roughly 36%) than either tumor-adjacent pairs (around 17%) or tumor-blood pairs (roughly 14%). Only roughly 8-25% of top clones appeared in all five regions of a tumor, which suggests that tumor-infiltrating T cells are spatially heterogeneous. The top 250 clones made up a significantly larger repertoire fraction in tumors than in blood (p = 0.039).

This clonotype was observed once. This clone's antigen is unknown. Sequence at one end of the junction differs from germline and may be a read error. Reading the germline V gene gives CDR1 SGHAT and CDR2 FQNNGV. From its cysteine to its phenylalanine, the CDR3 spans 14 amino acids. The only DNA kept is the CDR3, 42 bases in frame from the first base. TCRbeta-specific cDNA was reverse-transcribed from about 0.45 ug total RNA using a constant-region primer and ProtoScript II reverse transcriptase. The TCRbeta libraries were prepared through three rounds of nested multiplex PCR following a slightly modified ARM-PCR procedure. Each of the first two PCR rounds ran for approximately 11 cycles and used multiplex TRBV1-TRBV30 forward primers together with a Cbeta reverse primer. A final 25-cycle PCR with Deep VentR polymerase added sample barcodes and Illumina adapters. Amplicons of 200-500 bp were gel-purified with a QIAquick gel extraction kit before sequencing. The TCRbeta amplicons were sequenced with 250-bp paired-end reads on an Illumina HiSeq 2500. The paper's processing steps were these. Trimmomatic v0.33 was used to quality-trim the reads, and FLASH v1.2.11 was used to merge paired reads so that full CDR3 sequences could be recovered. V, D and J germline segments were assigned to the rearranged TCRbeta sequences by MiGEC v1.2.1b. Clonotype statistics and Shannon-Wiener diversity indices were calculated with VDJtools v1.0.0. To reduce sampling bias, subsequent analyses other than the diversity analysis used only the 250 most abundant clonotypes in each sample. Using fastp trimming at Q25 and MiXCR clonotype assembly, TCRdb reanalyzed the public sequencing data and kept in-frame beta chains. Each CDR3 protein appears once, grouped with its most common genes and DNA. The V and J calls were not made by the authors but by TCRdb's processing. The sample includes about 22,000 distinct CDR3 sequences, with around 82% observed a single time. 35% to 45% of the sample lies in the top ten.

Without any cell sorting, total RNA and DNA were extracted together from roughly 21-30 mg of bulk tissue using the AllPrep DNA/RNA mini kit. Between November 2015 and early 2016, a handful of patients in China with histopathologically diagnosed primary liver carcinoma had surgical resection. Patients had chronic HBV infection and were treatment-naive at sampling. Five spatially separated regions were sampled per tumor: superior, inferior, left-lateral and right-lateral poles, plus the tumor centre. More than 85% viable tumor cells were found by histology in every tumor sample. Each fresh piece of tumor and adjacent tissue was cut in two, with one half stored in RNAlater at -80 degrees C and the other half sent for histology.

Material for sequencing was liver tumor tissue from sampling region 2. The intended sense of this specimen's cell subset or site label: tumor region T2, inferior pole. The clonotype originates from a woman aged 25 to 39 with primary liver carcinoma and hepatitis B virus infection. Recombination linked TRBV11-2 to TRBJ2-3, with a weak D call of TRBD2 (6 bases match). In nucleotide form, the sequence is TGTGCCTGCAGCCTGGGACTGCCCACGGATACGCAGTATTTT. This encodes CACSLGLPTDTQYF.